This is a list of T cell receptor beta chains from one sample in a study of blood T cell repertoires in COVID-19. The protocol was immunoSEQ multiplex PCR, while the TCRdb copy is restricted to in-frame clones and leaves out a portion. The sample lists 300,000 to 450,000 clones, 75% to 90% occurring once. The specimen sequenced was PBMCs or T cells enriched from blood (not recorded which). The receptors here all came from a man between 18 and 29 years old who had recovered from COVID-19. The CDR3 runs from the conserved cysteine through the conserved F or W. The D gene is left open where the match is weak. Some rows mark clone size as missing; the rest say once, few, many or name a class of expanded clone.

v_call	d_call	clone_size	j_call	cdr3_aa	cdr3_nt
TRBV4-1	NA	NA	TRBJ1-4	CASSRGGEKLFF	TGCGCCAGCAGCCGCGGAGGGGAAAAACTGTTTTTT
TRBV19	NA	NA	TRBJ1-3	CASSPQGFPGNTIYF	TGTGCCAGTAGCCCGCAGGGATTTCCTGGAAACACCATATATTTT
TRBV11-3	TRBD2	NA	TRBJ2-1	CASGLAGYNEQFF	TGTGCCAGCGGACTAGCGGGCTACAATGAGCAGTTCTTC
TRBV19	TRBD1	NA	TRBJ2-7	CASSIAGQVTYEQYF	TGTGCCAGTAGTATAGCGGGACAGGTGACCTACGAGCAGTACTTC
TRBV18	NA	NA	TRBJ1-1	CASSPGRSNTEAFF	TGTGCCAGCTCACCGGGGCGGTCGAACACTGAAGCTTTCTTT
TRBV10-3	NA	NA	TRBJ1-4	CAISRLENEKLFF	TGTGCCATCAGTCGACTTGAAAATGAAAAACTGTTTTTT
TRBV7-9	NA	NA	TRBJ1-2	CASSQGQYGYTF	TGTGCCAGCAGCCAAGGACAGTATGGCTACACCTTC
TRBV18	NA	few	TRBJ1-1	CASSPGNVLNTEAFF	TGTGCCAGCTCACCCGGGAACGTCTTGAACACTGAAGCTTTCTTT
TRBV3-1/TRBV3-2	NA	NA	TRBJ1-1	CASSIRDPTEAFF	TGTGCCAGCAGCATCAGGGATCCAACTGAAGCTTTCTTT
TRBV28	NA	NA	TRBJ1-2	CASEGLDYGYTF	TGTGCCAGCGAGGGACTGGACTATGGCTACACCTTC
TRBV10-3	NA	NA	TRBJ1-2	CAISGTVGIKGYTF	TGTGCCATCAGTGGGACAGTCGGAATAAAGGGCTACACCTTC